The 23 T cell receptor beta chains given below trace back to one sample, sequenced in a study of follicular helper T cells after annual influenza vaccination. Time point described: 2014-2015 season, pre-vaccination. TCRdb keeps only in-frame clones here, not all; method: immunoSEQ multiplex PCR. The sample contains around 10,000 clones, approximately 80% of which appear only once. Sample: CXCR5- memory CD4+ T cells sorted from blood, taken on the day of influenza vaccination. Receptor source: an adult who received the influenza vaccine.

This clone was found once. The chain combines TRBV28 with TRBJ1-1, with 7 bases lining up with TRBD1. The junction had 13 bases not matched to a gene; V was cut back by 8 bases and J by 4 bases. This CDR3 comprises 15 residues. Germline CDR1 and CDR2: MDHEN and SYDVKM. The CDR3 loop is CASHEEGAGGTEAFF. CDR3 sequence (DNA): TGTGCCAGCCACGAGGAGGGGGCGGGGGGCACTGAAGCTTTCTTT.

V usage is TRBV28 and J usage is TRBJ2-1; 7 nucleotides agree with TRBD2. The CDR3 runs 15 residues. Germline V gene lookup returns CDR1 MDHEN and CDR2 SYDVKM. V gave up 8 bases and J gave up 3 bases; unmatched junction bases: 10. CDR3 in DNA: TGTGCCAGCTGCGGCGGGGGTTCTCTCTACAATGAGCAGTTCTTC. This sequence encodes CASCGGGSLYNEQFF.

CDR3 sequence: CASSLDRYNEQFF. For the CDR3, the DNA is TGTGCCAGCAGCTTAGATAGGTACAATGAGCAGTTCTTC. This chain joins TRBV11-3 and TRBJ2-1; D ambiguous. In germline, CDR1 is SGHNT, CDR2 YENEEA. The CDR3 totals 13 residues. The germline V and J ends were trimmed by 0 bases and 4 bases, with 4 bases remaining between them.

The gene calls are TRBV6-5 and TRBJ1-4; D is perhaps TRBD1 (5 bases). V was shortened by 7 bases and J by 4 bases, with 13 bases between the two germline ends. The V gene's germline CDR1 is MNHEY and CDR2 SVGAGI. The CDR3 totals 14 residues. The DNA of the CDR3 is TGTGCCAGCAAAAGCCCAGGGTTTAATGAAAAACTGTTTTTT. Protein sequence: CASKSPGFNEKLFF.

In nucleotides, the CDR3 is TGTGCCAGCAGCTTAGATACTATGAACACTGAAGCTTTCTTT. Translation: CASSLDTMNTEAFF. The gene calls are TRBV7-9 and TRBJ1-1, with D hard to call. V lost 1 base to trimming and J lost 0 bases, with 6 bases between them. The CDR3 loop spans 14 amino acids. Germline assignment: CDR1 SEHNR and CDR2 FQNEAQ (reference sequence).

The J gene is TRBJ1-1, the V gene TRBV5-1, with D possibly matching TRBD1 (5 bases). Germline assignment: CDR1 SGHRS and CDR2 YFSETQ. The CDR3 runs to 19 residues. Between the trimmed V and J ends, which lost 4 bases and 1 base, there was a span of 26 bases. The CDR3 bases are TGCGCCAGCAGCCTAGTTCTTGAAGACAGAAATCCATCGAACACTGAAGCTTTCTTT. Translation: CASSLVLEDRNPSNTEAFF.

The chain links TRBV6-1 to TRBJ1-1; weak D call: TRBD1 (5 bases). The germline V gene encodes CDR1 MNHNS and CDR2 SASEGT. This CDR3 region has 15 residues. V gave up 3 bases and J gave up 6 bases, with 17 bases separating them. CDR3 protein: CASSDEGRWSPEAFF. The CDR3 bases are TGTGCCAGCAGTGATGAGGGACGGTGGAGCCCTGAAGCTTTCTTT.

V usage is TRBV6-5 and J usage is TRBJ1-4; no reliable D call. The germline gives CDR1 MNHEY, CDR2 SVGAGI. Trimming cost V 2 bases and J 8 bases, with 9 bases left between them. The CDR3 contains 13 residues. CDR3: CASSYREGEKLFF. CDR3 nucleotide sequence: TGTGCCAGCAGTTACCGAGAAGGGGAAAAACTGTTTTTT.

The CDR3 sequence is CASRYLFTEAFF. The DNA for the CDR3 is TGTGCCAGCAGATATCTTTTCACTGAAGCTTTCTTT. The J gene is TRBJ1-1, the V gene TRBV6-1, with D hard to call. The length of the CDR3 is 12 residues. Germline CDR1 and CDR2: MNHNS and SASEGT. V was shortened by 6 bases and J by 4 bases, with 9 bases between the two germline ends.

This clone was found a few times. Here the CDR3 DNA reads TGTGCCAGTAGTAGTACAGTCTACGAGCAGTACTTC. This codes for CASSSTVYEQYF. The V call is TRBV19, the J call TRBJ2-7; D gene uncertain. Germline loops: CDR1 LNHDA, CDR2 SQIVND (reference sequence). V lost 4 bases to trimming and J lost 3 bases, with 7 bases between them. This CDR3 comprises 12 residues.

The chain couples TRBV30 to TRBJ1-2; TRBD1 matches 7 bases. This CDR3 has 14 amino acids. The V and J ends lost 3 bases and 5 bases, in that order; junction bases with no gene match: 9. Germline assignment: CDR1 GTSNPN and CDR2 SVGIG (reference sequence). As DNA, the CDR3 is TGTGCCTGGAGGGCCGGGGGACAGACATATGGCTACACCTTC. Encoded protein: CAWRAGGQTYGYTF.

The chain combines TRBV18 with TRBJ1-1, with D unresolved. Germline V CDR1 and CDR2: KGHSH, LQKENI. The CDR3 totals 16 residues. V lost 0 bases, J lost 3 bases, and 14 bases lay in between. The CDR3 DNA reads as TGTGCCAGCTCACCACCGGTGGTAACGACGGACACTGAAGCTTTCTTT. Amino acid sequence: CASSPPVVTTDTEAFF.

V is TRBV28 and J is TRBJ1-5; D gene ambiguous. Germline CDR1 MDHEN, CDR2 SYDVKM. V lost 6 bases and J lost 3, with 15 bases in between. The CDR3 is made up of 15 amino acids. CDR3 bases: TGTGCCAGCAGGTACCCGGGCCTACTCAATCAGCCCCAGCATTTT. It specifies CASRYPGLLNQPQHF.

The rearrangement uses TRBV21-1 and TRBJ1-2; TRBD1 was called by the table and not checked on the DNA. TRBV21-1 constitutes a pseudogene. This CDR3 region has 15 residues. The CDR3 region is CASSKEEGALGGYTF. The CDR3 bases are TGTGCCAGCAGCAAAGAGGAGGGGGCGCTAGGTGGCTACACCTTC.

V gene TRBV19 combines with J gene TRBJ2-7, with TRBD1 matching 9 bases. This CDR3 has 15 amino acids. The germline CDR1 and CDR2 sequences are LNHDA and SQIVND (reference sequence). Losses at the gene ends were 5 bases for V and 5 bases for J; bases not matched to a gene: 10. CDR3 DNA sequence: TGTGCCAGTAGTGCCCCGACAGGGGGAGGAAACGAGCAGTACTTC. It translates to CASSAPTGGGNEQYF.

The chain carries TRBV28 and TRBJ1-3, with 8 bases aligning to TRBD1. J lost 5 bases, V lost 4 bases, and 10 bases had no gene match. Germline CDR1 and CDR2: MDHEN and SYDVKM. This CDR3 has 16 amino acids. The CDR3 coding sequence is TGTGCCAGCAGTTCCCACGCAGGGGGCGCGAGAAACACCATATATTTT. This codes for CASSSHAGGARNTIYF.

CDR3 coding DNA: TGTGCCAGCAGTTTAGGCGGGGGCACAGATACGCAGTATTTT. Its protein is CASSLGGGTDTQYF. The rearrangement uses TRBV27 and TRBJ2-3, with TRBD2 as a possible D gene (6 bases). Trimming removed 2 bases from V and 1 base from J, with 7 bases in between. This CDR3 comprises 14 residues. In germline, CDR1 is MNHEY, CDR2 SMNVEV (reference sequence).

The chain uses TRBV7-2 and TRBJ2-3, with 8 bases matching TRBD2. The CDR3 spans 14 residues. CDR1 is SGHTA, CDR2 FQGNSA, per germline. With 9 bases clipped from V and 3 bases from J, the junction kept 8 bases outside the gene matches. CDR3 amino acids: CARGGGRGTDTQYF. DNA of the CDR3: TGTGCCAGAGGCGGGGGGCGCGGGACAGATACGCAGTATTTT. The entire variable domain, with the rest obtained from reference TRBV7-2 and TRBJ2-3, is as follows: GAGVSQSPSNKVTEKGKDVELRCDPISGHTALYWYRQSLGQGLEFLIYFQGNSAPDKSGLPSDRFSAERTGGSVSTLTIQRTQQEDSAVYLCARGGGRGTDTQYFGPGTRLTVL.

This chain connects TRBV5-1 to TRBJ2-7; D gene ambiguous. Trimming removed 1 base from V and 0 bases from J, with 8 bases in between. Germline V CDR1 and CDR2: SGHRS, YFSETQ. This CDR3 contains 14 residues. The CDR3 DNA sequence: TGCGCCAGCAGCTTGTCACGGTCCTCCTACGAGCAGTACTTC. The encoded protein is CASSLSRSSYEQYF.

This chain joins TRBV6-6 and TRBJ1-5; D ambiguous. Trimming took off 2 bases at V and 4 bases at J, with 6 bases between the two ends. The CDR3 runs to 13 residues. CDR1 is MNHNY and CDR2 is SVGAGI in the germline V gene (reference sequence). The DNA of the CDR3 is TGTGCCAGCAGTTACGCGGAGAATCAGCCCCAGCATTTT. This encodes CASSYAENQPQHF.

DNA for the CDR3: TGTGCCAGCAGCCGCTGGCCAGATGAGCAGTTCTTC. It codes for CASSRWPDEQFF. The chain links TRBV7-2 to TRBJ2-1; D gene ambiguous. V lost 5 bases to trimming and J lost 8 bases, with 10 bases between them. The germline V gene has CDR1 SGHTA and CDR2 FQGNSA. This CDR3 is built from 12 residues.

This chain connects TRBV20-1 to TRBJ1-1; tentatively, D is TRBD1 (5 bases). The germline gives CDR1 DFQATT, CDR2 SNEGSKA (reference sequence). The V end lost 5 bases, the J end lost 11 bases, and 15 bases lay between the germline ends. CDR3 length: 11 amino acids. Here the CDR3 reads CSASGGEGAFF. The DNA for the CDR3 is TGCAGTGCTTCTGGGGGGGAGGGGGCTTTCTTT.

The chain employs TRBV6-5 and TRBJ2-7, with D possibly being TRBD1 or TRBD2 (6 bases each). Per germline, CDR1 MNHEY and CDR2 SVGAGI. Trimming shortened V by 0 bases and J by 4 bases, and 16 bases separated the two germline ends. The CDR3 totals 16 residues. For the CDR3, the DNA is TGTGCCAGCAGTTACTCCAGAGGGGGACTCGCGTACGAGCAGTACTTC. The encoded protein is CASSYSRGGLAYEQYF.